These 27 T cell receptor beta chains were all obtained from the same sample, sequenced in a study of identical twins. Each CDR3 protein gets one entry after TCRdb re-called the 5' RACE reads with MiXCR. The data hold approximately 500,000 distinct CDR3 sequences, with 24% observed a single time. The same sample was also used in a study of T cells expressing NK-cell markers.

Material: CD4+ T cells sorted from blood. These receptors all stem from a woman younger than 35 in good health.

The CDR3 is CASSLLHRGGADTQYF. CDR3 sequence (DNA): TGTGCCAGCAGTTTACTTCACAGGGGAGGAGCAGATACGCAGTATTTT. The V gene is TRBV12-3 or TRBV12-4, the J gene TRBJ2-3, with a tentative D call TRBD1 (7 bases). The V end was cut by 2 bases, the J end by 4 bases, with 16 bases between. The CDR3 has 16 amino acids.

This clonotype was detected a few times. The chain combines TRBV12-5 with TRBJ2-1; 13 nucleotides line up with TRBD2. The CDR3 contains 16 residues. Per the germline V gene, CDR1 is LGHNT and CDR2 is FRNRAP. V lost 0 bases to trimming and J lost 12 bases; unmatched junction nucleotides: 8. The CDR3: CASGLVLGLAGVRQFF. The CDR3 DNA follows: TGTGCTAGTGGTTTGGTACTCGGACTAGCGGGAGTACGGCAGTTCTTC.

This sequence joins TRBV7-9 and TRBJ1-5; D not certain. This CDR3 comprises 13 residues. Germline V gives CDR1 SEHNR, CDR2 FQNEAQ (reference sequence). Trimming left V 2 bases short and J 6 bases short, with 8 bases between. CDR3 in amino acids: CASSLSFSQPQHF. CDR3 sequence (DNA): TGTGCCAGCAGCTTATCGTTCTCTCAGCCCCAGCATTTT.

The V gene is TRBV24-1, the J gene TRBJ2-5, with D perhaps matching TRBD1 or TRBD2 (5 bases each). Germline V CDR1 and CDR2: KGHDR, SFDVKD. This CDR3 spans 13 amino acids. Trimming shortened V by 3 bases and J by 2 bases, and 6 bases separated the two germline ends. CDR3 nucleotide sequence: TGTGCCACCAGTGATGGGGGACAAGAGACCCAGTACTTC. Its protein is CATSDGGQETQYF.

This clonotype was observed a handful of times. J is TRBJ2-5 and V is TRBV11-2; 8 nucleotides line up with TRBD2. The CDR3 sequence is 14 residues long. V trimming: 7 bases; J trimming: 3 bases; junction bases outside the gene matches: 7. Per the germline V gene, CDR1 is SGHAT and CDR2 is FQNNGV. Written as DNA, the CDR3 is TGTGCCAGCATCCGAACGGGGGGGGAAGAGACCCAGTACTTC. This encodes CASIRTGGEETQYF.

This clonotype was seen a few times. The CDR3 nucleotides are TGTGCCAGCAGCTTAGGTCCTAGCTCCAATGAGCAGTTCTTC. Its protein product is CASSLGPSSNEQFF. The rearrangement joins TRBV11-2 to TRBJ2-1; TRBD2 is a possible D gene (5 bases). The CDR3 loop spans 14 amino acids. Germline CDR1 SGHAT, CDR2 FQNNGV. V was shortened by 1 base and J by 6 bases, with 10 bases between the two germline ends.

The chain combines TRBV6-5 with TRBJ2-6; D not certain. The CDR3 is 17 residues long. The germline V gene has CDR1 MNHEY and CDR2 SVGAGI. Trimming pared 4 bases from V and 0 bases from J, leaving 13 bases between. The CDR3 sequence is CASSFRALISGANVLTF. The CDR3 DNA reads as TGTGCCAGCAGTTTTAGGGCGCTGATCTCTGGGGCCAACGTCCTGACTTTC.

This rearrangement joins TRBV20-1 to TRBJ1-2, with 10 nucleotides matching TRBD1. V trimming: 1 base; J trimming: 5 bases; junction bases outside the gene matches: 4. This CDR3 comprises 14 residues. CDR1 and CDR2 from the germline V gene are DFQATT and SNEGSKA (reference sequence). CDR3 bases: TGCAGTGCTAGAGCGACAGGGGGCCTTTATGGCTACACCTTC. Protein sequence: CSARATGGLYGYTF.

This clonotype appeared a few times. The chain recombines TRBV20-1 with TRBJ1-3; D uncertain. This CDR3 contains 13 residues. The germline gives CDR1 DFQATT, CDR2 SNEGSKA (reference sequence). Trimming shortened V by 0 bases and J by 2 bases, and 5 bases separated the two germline ends. The CDR3 sequence: CSAREGPGNTIYF. CDR3 nucleotides: TGCAGTGCTAGAGAAGGGCCTGGAAACACCATATATTTT.

This chain uses TRBV18 with TRBJ2-7; no reliable D call. The CDR3 consists of 13 residues. Trimming left V 4 bases short and J 5 bases short, with 12 bases between. Looked up from germline, CDR1 is KGHSH and CDR2 is LQKENI. The CDR3 nucleotides read TGTGCCAGCTCACGGTCCGTAGATGACGAGCAGTACTTC. It encodes CASSRSVDDEQYF.

The chain carries TRBV7-9 and TRBJ2-2; D gene uncertain. Trimming removed 6 bases at V and 0 bases at J, with 17 bases between. Germline CDR1 is SEHNR and CDR2 is FQNEAQ (reference sequence). The CDR3 loop spans 17 amino acids. CDR3 region: CASSSPRSTPNTGELFF. The CDR3 DNA is TGTGCCAGCAGTTCCCCTCGATCAACTCCGAACACCGGGGAGCTGTTTTTT.

The V and J genes are TRBV5-1 and TRBJ2-5; 9 bases match TRBD2. The germline V gene encodes CDR1 SGHRS and CDR2 YFSETQ. The V gene end was trimmed by 2 bases and the J gene end by 2 bases; junction bases not matched to a gene: 4. There are 15 residues in the CDR3. The CDR3 DNA is TGCGCCAGCAGCTTTGCTAGCGGGGAACAAGAGACCCAGTACTTC. Encoded protein: CASSFASGEQETQYF.

The gene calls are TRBV7-6 and TRBJ2-3, with D uncertain. Trimming pared 1 base from V and 3 bases from J, leaving 8 bases between. Germline loops: CDR1 SGHVS, CDR2 FNYEAQ. CDR3 length equals 14 residues. This CDR3 is CASSLGLYTDTQYF. The DNA of the CDR3 is TGTGCCAGCAGCTTAGGGCTCTATACAGATACGCAGTATTTT. The full variable domain, its missing parts supplied by reference TRBV7-6 and TRBJ2-3, is GAGVSQSPRYKVTKRGQDVALRCDPISGHVSLYWYRQALGQGPEFLTYFNYEAQQDKSGLPNDRFSAERPEGSISTLTIQRTEQRDSAMYRCASSLGLYTDTQYFGPGTRLTVL.

The chain couples TRBV20-1 to TRBJ2-5, with D hard to call. Trimming pared 3 bases from V and 7 bases from J, leaving 9 bases between. The CDR3 loop spans 11 amino acids. CDR1 is DFQATT, CDR2 SNEGSKA, per germline (reference sequence). This CDR3 is CSASGTRTQYF. CDR3 coding DNA: TGCAGTGCTAGTGGTACCCGGACCCAGTACTTC.

The genes are TRBV20-1 and TRBJ2-3, with 14 nucleotides matching TRBD2. The germline V gene encodes CDR1 DFQATT and CDR2 SNEGSKA (reference sequence). This CDR3 region has 16 residues. J was trimmed by 8 bases and V by 1 base; bases with no gene match: 8. CDR3 loop: CSARVLTSGGAGTQYF. CDR3 DNA sequence: TGCAGTGCTAGAGTCCTGACTAGCGGGGGGGCCGGTACGCAGTATTTT.

The J gene is TRBJ1-1, the V gene TRBV7-3; possibly TRBD1 for D (5 bases). Trimming left V 5 bases short and J 4 bases short, with 17 bases between. This CDR3 region has 15 residues. CDR1 is SGHTA and CDR2 is FQGTGA in the germline V gene. In DNA, the CDR3 is TGTGCCAGCAGCCCCTTCCGGACATTTTCCACTGAAGCTTTCTTT. Amino acid sequence: CASSPFRTFSTEAFF.

V is TRBV20-1 and J is TRBJ2-3; 8 positions match TRBD1. The CDR3 runs to 15 residues. The germline gives CDR1 DFQATT, CDR2 SNEGSKA (reference sequence). V was clipped by 3 bases and J by 3 bases; unmatched bases: 8. Here the CDR3 reads CSASSIQGGTDTQYF. In DNA form, the CDR3 reads TGCAGTGCTAGTTCTATACAGGGGGGTACAGATACGCAGTATTTT.

This clonotype was seen a few times. The genes are TRBV19 and TRBJ1-1; 7 nucleotides match TRBD1. V shed 4 bases, J shed 7 bases, and the junction held 9 bases outside the gene matches. There are 14 residues in the CDR3. Per the germline V gene, CDR1 is LNHDA and CDR2 is SQIVND (reference sequence). As DNA, the CDR3 is TGTGCCAGTAGTAGAAACAGGGGCGTCTATGAAGCTTTCTTT. The encoded protein is CASSRNRGVYEAFF.

The chain couples TRBV11-2 to TRBJ2-4; D is unresolved. This CDR3 has 13 amino acids. The germline V and J ends were trimmed by 1 base and 4 bases, with 5 bases remaining between them. Germline V gives CDR1 SGHAT, CDR2 FQNNGV. CDR3 sequence: CASSLAEKNIQYF. CDR3 nucleotides: TGTGCCAGCAGCTTAGCGGAGAAAAACATTCAGTACTTC.

The V call is TRBV6-6, the J call TRBJ2-7; D is unresolved. Germline CDR1 is MNHNY and CDR2 is SVGAGI (reference sequence). The CDR3 loop spans 13 amino acids. V lost 6 bases to trimming and J lost 7 bases, with 16 bases between them. CDR3 protein: CASSSRDALEQYF. The CDR3 DNA sequence: TGTGCCAGCAGCTCTCGAGATGCGTTAGAGCAGTACTTC.

V and J are TRBV7-9 and TRBJ1-2, with 9 nucleotides matching TRBD1. V trimming: 5 bases; J trimming: 4 bases; junction bases outside the gene matches: 8. CDR1 is SEHNR and CDR2 is FQNEAQ in the germline V gene (reference sequence). The CDR3 covers 15 residues. The DNA for the CDR3 is TGTGCCAGCAGCCACGGACAGGGGAGTTCCTATGGCTACACCTTC. Translating gives CASSHGQGSSYGYTF.

This clonotype was counted at least ten times. The chain has TRBV9 and TRBJ1-2; 9 positions match TRBD1. CDR3 length equals 18 residues. V trimming: 2 bases; J trimming: 0 bases; junction bases outside the gene matches: 11. Germline CDR1 and CDR2: SGDLS and YYNGEE. This CDR3 is CASSVPEKDRGANYGYTF. CDR3 DNA: TGTGCCAGCAGCGTTCCCGAAAAGGACAGGGGAGCTAACTATGGCTACACCTTC.

The chain has TRBV5-1 and TRBJ2-5; 8 bases agree with TRBD2. V lost 0 bases, J lost 5 bases, and 6 bases stayed unmatched. The CDR3 consists of 15 residues. CDR1 SGHRS and CDR2 YFSETQ come from the germline V gene. The CDR3, as DNA: TGCGCCAGCAGCTTGGCCGGCGGGGGGACGGAGACCCAGTACTTC. This encodes CASSLAGGGTETQYF.

The J gene is TRBJ2-1, the V gene TRBV20-1, with D maybe TRBD1 (5 bases). CDR3 length: 16 amino acids. In germline, CDR1 is DFQATT, CDR2 SNEGSKA (reference sequence). Trimming removed 3 bases at V and 4 bases at J, with 19 bases between. The CDR3 coding sequence is TGCAGTGCTAGCGGGTCGGCTGGGGCCATTTACAATGAGCAGTTCTTC. Translating gives CSASGSAGAIYNEQFF.

There are a few counts of this clonotype. This chain links TRBV18 with TRBJ2-1, with 11 bases lining up with TRBD2. Looked up from germline, CDR1 is KGHSH and CDR2 is LQKENI. V shed 2 bases and J 4 bases; nucleotides not matched to a gene: 4. The CDR3 extends over 16 amino acids. The CDR3 DNA follows: TGTGCCAGCTCACCAGCACTAGCGGGAGCTTACAATGAGCAGTTCTTC. Protein: CASSPALAGAYNEQFF.

The CDR3 coding sequence is TGTGCTAGTGGTTTGGTCCCAGGTACGCAGTATTTT. Protein: CASGLVPGTQYF. This sequence joins TRBV12-5 and TRBJ2-3; no firm D call. The CDR3 is made up of 12 amino acids. Trimming took off 0 bases at V and 8 bases at J, with 6 bases between the two ends. Per the germline V gene, CDR1 is LGHNT and CDR2 is FRNRAP.

V usage is TRBV4-3 and J usage is TRBJ2-2; 11 bases line up with TRBD2. Germline CDR1 reads LGHNA; CDR2 reads YSLEER. This CDR3 spans 16 amino acids. Losses at the gene ends were 2 bases for V and 3 bases for J; bases not matched to a gene: 2. The CDR3 spells CASSQIAGGDTGELFF. CDR3 sequence (DNA): TGCGCCAGCAGCCAAATAGCGGGAGGGGACACCGGGGAGCTGTTTTTT.